The clone carrying this TCR beta chain showed up many times. Its target is unknown. Uncontrolled infection, other autoimmune disease, pregnancy and lactation each barred patients from inclusion. Orbital computed tomography, thyroid ultrasound, serum thyroxine and TRAb, and clinical symptoms together informed the diagnoses. This record belongs to a study of T cells in Graves' hyperthyroidism and ophthalmopathy. The study, taken as a whole, reports: Blood also showed most of the thyroid clonotypes that were expanded above 0.001.

Amplification of TCR beta CDR3 regions was performed using RNA transcripts as template. A set of HTBI primers served as the primers for a first-round RT-PCR of the TCR CDR3. TCRdb ran MiXCR on the multiplex PCR reads and lists one entry per CDR3 protein. The profile covers approximately 570,000 distinct CDR3 sequences, with nearly 20% appearing a single time and roughly 47% taken by the ten largest. This clonotype originated in a man aged 40-55 years with Graves' ophthalmopathy. Input material: blood.

CDR3 loop: CASSTTPIDTQYF. CDR3 bases: TGCGCCAGCAGCACCACGCCGATAGATACGCAGTATTTT. This chain links TRBV5-1 with TRBJ2-3, with D unresolved. The CDR3 contains 13 residues. V lost 4 bases to trimming and J lost 5 bases, with 11 bases between them. The germline gives CDR1 SGHRS, CDR2 YFSETQ. The full variable domain, rest sourced from reference TRBV5-1 and TRBJ2-3, is KAGVTQTPRYLIKTRGQQVTLSCSPISGHRSVSWYQQTPGQGLQFLFEYFSETQRNKGNFPGRFSGRQFSNSRSEMNVSTLELGDSALYLCASSTTPIDTQYFGPGTRLTVL.